These T cell receptor beta chains were read from a single sample in a study of cytomegalovirus exposure and HLA in healthy donors. Repertoires were generated with immunoSEQ multiplex PCR, while TCRdb's copy carries only in-frame clones and drops some. Of some 94,000 clones listed, around 77% are singletons. Specimen: PBMCs. Every receptor here comes from a man in his forties in good health and CMV-seronegative. Each CDR3 is given with its conserved first and last residue. The order of the fields is clone size, J gene, CDR3 length, D gene, V gene, CDR3 protein, CDR3 DNA. The D gene is left open where the match is weak. The listing skips clone size in some rows; elsewhere it reads once, few, many or a size class.

. TRBJ2-1 14 . TRBV10-1 CASSLRQAYNEQFF TGCGCTAGCAGTCTACGGCAGGCATACAATGAGCAGTTCTTC
. TRBJ2-1 13 TRBD1 TRBV11-2 CASSRTGDNEQFF TGTGCCAGCAGCCGGACAGGCGACAATGAGCAGTTCTTC
. TRBJ2-2 17 TRBD1 TRBV4-2 CASSPSSRTGNTGELFF TGTGCCAGCAGCCCGAGCTCCAGGACAGGGAACACCGGGGAGCTGTTTTTT
. TRBJ2-5 15 TRBD2 TRBV28 CASTRLAGGQETQYF TGTGCCAGCACTAGACTAGCGGGGGGGCAAGAGACCCAGTACTTC
. TRBJ2-3 14 . TRBV7-9 CASSLGRVWNTQYF TGTGCCAGCAGCTTAGGCAGGGTTTGGAATACGCAGTATTTT
few TRBJ2-5 16 TRBD2 TRBV7-9 CASSSIAGGIQETQYF TGTGCCAGCAGCAGTATAGCGGGAGGGATCCAAGAGACCCAGTACTTC
. TRBJ2-7 16 . TRBV11-2 CASSLKGGGVSYEQYF TGTGCCAGCAGCCTAAAAGGGGGGGGAGTTTCCTACGAGCAGTACTTC
few TRBJ2-3 15 . TRBV4-1 CASSQVYPHTDTQYF TGCGCCAGCAGCCAAGTCTACCCTCACACAGATACGCAGTATTTT
. TRBJ2-5 13 TRBD2 TRBV6-1 CASRLAYQETQYF TGTGCCAGCAGACTAGCGTACCAAGAGACCCAGTACTTC
. TRBJ2-7 14 . TRBV6-1 CASSAVTGSHEQYF TGTGCCAGCAGTGCCGTGACGGGATCCCACGAGCAGTACTTC
few TRBJ1-6 13 . TRBV6-1 CAITGNYNSPLHF TGTGCCATCACCGGGAACTATAATTCACCCCTCCACTTT
. TRBJ2-3 15 . TRBV28 CASSPLELRTDTQYF TGTGCCAGCAGCCCCCTAGAGCTACGCACAGATACGCAGTATTTT
. TRBJ2-5 15 . TRBV27 CASNMRWRPGHTQYF TGTGCCAGCAACATGCGCTGGCGACCTGGGCACACCCAGTACTTC
. TRBJ2-2 14 . TRBV7-2 CASSSVIGAGELFF TGTGCCAGCAGCTCGGTTATCGGGGCCGGGGAGCTGTTTTTT
. TRBJ2-5 15 TRBD1 TRBV28 CASSLIARGHETQYF TGTGCCAGCAGTTTAATAGCCAGGGGGCACGAGACCCAGTACTTC
. TRBJ2-1 14 TRBD1 TRBV6-5 CASSYGTGSNEQFF TGTGCCAGCAGTTACGGGACAGGGTCCAATGAGCAGTTCTTC
. TRBJ1-6 15 . TRBV2 CASTVDGHRNSPLHF TGTGCCAGCACGGTTGATGGACATCGGAATTCACCCCTCCACTTT
. TRBJ2-5 12 . TRBV5-6 CASSSVEGTQYF TGTGCCAGCAGCTCGGTGGAGGGGACCCAGTACTTC
once TRBJ2-6 15 . TRBV19 CASSIDSSGANVLTF TGTGCCAGTAGTATAGACAGCTCTGGGGCCAACGTCCTGACTTTC
few TRBJ1-1 15 . TRBV21-1 CASTKPGQGIYEAFF TGTGCCAGCACCAAACCCGGACAGGGGATATATGAAGCTTTCTTT
few TRBJ2-2 13 . TRBV7-9 CASILISPGELFF TGTGCCAGCATATTAATTTCCCCCGGGGAGCTGTTTTTT
. TRBJ1-2 13 TRBD1 TRBV29-1 CSVDGTGPYGYTF TGCAGCGTTGATGGGACAGGGCCCTATGGCTACACCTTC
. TRBJ2-3 15 . TRBV30 CAWRLGGDRTDTQYF TGTGCCTGGAGGTTAGGGGGGGACCGGACAGATACGCAGTATTTT
. TRBJ2-5 11 . TRBV20-1 CSALQQETQYF TGCAGTGCTCTGCAGCAAGAGACCCAGTACTTC
. TRBJ2-1 15 . TRBV5-1 CASSLNGGTPNEQFF TGCGCCAGCAGCTTGAATGGCGGGACTCCAAATGAGCAGTTCTTC
. TRBJ2-6 16 . TRBV19 CASSIDRNSGANVLTF TGTGCCAGTAGTATAGACAGGAACTCTGGGGCCAACGTCCTGACTTTC
. TRBJ2-3 15 TRBD1 TRBV7-3 CASSQGQGSTDTQYF TGTGCCAGCAGTCAAGGACAGGGGAGCACAGATACGCAGTATTTT
. TRBJ1-5 15 . TRBV21-1 CASSKVTGPNQPQHF TGTGCCAGCAGCAAAGTTACTGGGCCCAATCAGCCCCAGCATTTT
. TRBJ2-3 16 TRBD1 TRBV28 CASSLWGTGDRDTQYF TGTGCCAGCAGTTTATGGGGGACAGGGGACCGGGATACGCAGTATTTT
. TRBJ2-5 15 . TRBV5-6 CASSDIRDKQETQYF TGTGCCAGCAGCGACATACGGGACAAGCAAGAGACCCAGTACTTC
. TRBJ2-7 13 TRBD2 TRBV9 CASSVAGGSEQYF TGTGCCAGCAGCGTAGCGGGAGGAAGCGAGCAGTACTTC
. TRBJ2-3 15 . TRBV27 CASSLVRAGPDTQYF TGTGCCAGCAGTCTCGTGAGAGCGGGTCCAGATACGCAGTATTTT
. TRBJ2-3 17 TRBD2 TRBV5-4 CASSSLLAGALADTQYF TGTGCCAGCAGCTCCCTTCTAGCGGGGGCCTTGGCAGATACGCAGTATTTT
. TRBJ2-7 13 . TRBV19 CASSVGKPYEQYF TGTGCCAGTAGTGTCGGGAAACCCTACGAGCAGTACTTC
. TRBJ1-5 13 . TRBV6-6 CASSPGSFGPQHF TGTGCCAGCAGTCCGGGGTCTTTTGGGCCCCAGCATTTT